The present T cell receptor beta chain was sequenced within a study of identical twins. General study points: For out-of-frame beta sequences, excess twin sharing was weaker. Monozygotic twins shared more out-of-frame TCR alpha than recombination models predicted.

Trimming took 4 bases from V and 0 from J, leaving 15 bases between them. This CDR3 has 16 amino acids. Germline V gene sequence: CDR1 SGHRS, CDR2 YFSETQ. Each CDR3 protein gets one entry after TCRdb re-called the 5' RACE reads with MiXCR. The sample yields roughly 710,000 distinct CDR3 sequences, 5.5% to 6.5% seen once. This clonotype was picked up many times. Its antigen is currently unknown. The sequence was collected from a man younger than 35 in good health. The chain recombines TRBV5-1 with TRBJ2-3, with D maybe TRBD1 (5 bases). The sequencing input was naive T cells sorted from blood. The CDR3: CASSPPRAASTDTQYF. CDR3 nucleotides: TGCGCCAGCAGCCCCCCCAGGGCCGCAAGCACAGATACGCAGTATTTT.